The T cell receptor (beta chain) under discussion was sequenced for a study of Graves' ophthalmopathy and Graves' hyperthyroidism. Study outcomes and limitations: Most thyroid clonotypes expanded beyond 0.001 frequency were also found in blood. An approximately 82% specificity and 85% to 90% sensitivity were achieved by a 13-signature model that separated ophthalmopathy from stable hyperthyroidism.

The authors amplified TCR beta CDR3 regions from RNA transcripts. First-round RT-PCR used HTBI primers; second-round multiplex PCR followed. TCRdb re-called the multiplex PCR reads through MiXCR, storing one row per CDR3 protein. This sample has about half a million distinct CDR3 sequences, with approximately 15% found just once. None of the included patients had other autoimmune diseases, uncontrolled infections, pregnancy or lactation, as these led to exclusion. The sample holds many counts of this clonotype. As yet, its antigen is unknown. Per germline, CDR1 SGHDT and CDR2 YYEEEE. V lost 3 bases and J 4 bases, leaving 16 bases between the germline ends. This CDR3 spans 15 amino acids.

The chain combines TRBV5-6 with TRBJ1-1; the D gene is possibly TRBD1 (6 bases). The material sequenced was blood. This TCR derives from a woman aged 30 to 39 with Graves' ophthalmopathy. The chain's CDR3 is CASSYTGTGGTEAFF. CDR3 sequence (DNA): TGTGCCAGCAGCTACACAGGGACTGGGGGCACTGAAGCTTTCTTT. Complete variable domain (other parts from reference TRBV5-6 and TRBJ1-1): DAGVTQSPTHLIKTRGQQVTLRCSPKSGHDTVSWYQQALGQGPQFIFQYYEEEERQRGNFPDRFSGHQFPNYSSELNVNALLLGDSALYLCASSYTGTGGTEAFFGQGTRLTVV.